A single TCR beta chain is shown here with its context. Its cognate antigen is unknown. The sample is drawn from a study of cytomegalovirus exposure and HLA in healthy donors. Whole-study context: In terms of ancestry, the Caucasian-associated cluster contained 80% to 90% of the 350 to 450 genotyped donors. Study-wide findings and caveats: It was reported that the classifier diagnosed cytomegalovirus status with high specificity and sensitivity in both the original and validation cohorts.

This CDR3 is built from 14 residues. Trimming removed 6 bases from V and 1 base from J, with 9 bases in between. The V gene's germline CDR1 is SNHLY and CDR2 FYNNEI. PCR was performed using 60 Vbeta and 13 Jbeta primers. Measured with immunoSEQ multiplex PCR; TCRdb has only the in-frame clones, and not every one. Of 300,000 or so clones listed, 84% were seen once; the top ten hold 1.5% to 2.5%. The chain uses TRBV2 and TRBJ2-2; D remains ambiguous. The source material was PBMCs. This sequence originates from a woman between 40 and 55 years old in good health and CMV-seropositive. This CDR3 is CASRPTLNTGELFF. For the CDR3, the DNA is TGTGCCAGCAGGCCCACTCTGAACACCGGGGAGCTGTTTTTT.